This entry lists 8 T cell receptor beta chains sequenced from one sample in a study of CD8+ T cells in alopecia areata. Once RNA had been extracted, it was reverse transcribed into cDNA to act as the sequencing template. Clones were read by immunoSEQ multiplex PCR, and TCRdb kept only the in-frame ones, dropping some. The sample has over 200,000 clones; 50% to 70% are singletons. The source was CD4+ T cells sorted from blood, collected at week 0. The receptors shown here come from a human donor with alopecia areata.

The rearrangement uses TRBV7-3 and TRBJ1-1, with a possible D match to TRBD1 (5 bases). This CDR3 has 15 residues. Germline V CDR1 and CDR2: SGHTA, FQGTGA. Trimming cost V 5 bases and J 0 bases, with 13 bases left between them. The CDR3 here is CASSQGQGMNTEAFF. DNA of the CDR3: TGTGCCAGCAGCCAAGGGCAGGGCATGAACACTGAAGCTTTCTTT.

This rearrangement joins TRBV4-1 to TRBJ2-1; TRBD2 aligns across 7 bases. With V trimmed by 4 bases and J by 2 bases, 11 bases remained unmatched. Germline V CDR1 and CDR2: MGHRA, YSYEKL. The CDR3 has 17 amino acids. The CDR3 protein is CASSRGARERTYNEQFF. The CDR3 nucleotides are TGCGCCAGCAGCCGAGGAGCGCGGGAGAGAACCTACAATGAGCAGTTCTTC.

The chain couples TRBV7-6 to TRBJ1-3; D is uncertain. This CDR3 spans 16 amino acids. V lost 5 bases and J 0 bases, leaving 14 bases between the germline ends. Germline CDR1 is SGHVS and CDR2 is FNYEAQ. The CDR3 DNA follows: TGTGCCAGCAGCCCGCGGTTGGGGAGCTCTGGAAACACCATATATTTT. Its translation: CASSPRLGSSGNTIYF. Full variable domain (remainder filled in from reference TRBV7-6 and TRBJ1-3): GAGVSQSPRYKVTKRGQDVALRCDPISGHVSLYWYRQALGQGPEFLTYFNYEAQQDKSGLPNDRFSAERPEGSISTLTIQRTEQRDSAMYRCASSPRLGSSGNTIYFGEGSWLTVV.

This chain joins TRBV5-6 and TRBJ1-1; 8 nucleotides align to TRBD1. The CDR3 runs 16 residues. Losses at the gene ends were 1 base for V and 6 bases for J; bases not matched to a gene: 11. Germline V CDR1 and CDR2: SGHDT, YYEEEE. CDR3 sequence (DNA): TGTGCCAGCAGCTTGATGGGCAGGGGGCGATTAGCTGAAGCTTTCTTT. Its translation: CASSLMGRGRLAEAFF.

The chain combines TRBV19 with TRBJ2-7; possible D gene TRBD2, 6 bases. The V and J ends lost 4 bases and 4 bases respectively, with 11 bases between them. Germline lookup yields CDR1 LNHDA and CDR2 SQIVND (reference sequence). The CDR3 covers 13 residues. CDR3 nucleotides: TGTGCCAGTAGTACGGGACTCTGGTACGAGCAGTACTTC. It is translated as CASSTGLWYEQYF. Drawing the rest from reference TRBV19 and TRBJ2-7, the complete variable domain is DGGITQSPKYLFRKEGQNVTLSCEQNLNHDAMYWYRQDPGQGLRLIYYSQIVNDFQKGDIAEGYSVSREKKESFPLTVTSAQKNPTAFYLCASSTGLWYEQYFGPGTRLTVT.

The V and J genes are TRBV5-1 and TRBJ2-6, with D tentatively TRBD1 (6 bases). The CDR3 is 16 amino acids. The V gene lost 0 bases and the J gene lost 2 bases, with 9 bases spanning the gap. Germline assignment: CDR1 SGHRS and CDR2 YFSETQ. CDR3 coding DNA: TGCGCCAGCAGCTTGGTTCCAGGGGCTGGGGCCAACGTCCTGACTTTC. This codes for CASSLVPGAGANVLTF. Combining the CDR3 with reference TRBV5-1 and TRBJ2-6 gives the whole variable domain KAGVTQTPRYLIKTRGQQVTLSCSPISGHRSVSWYQQTPGQGLQFLFEYFSETQRNKGNFPGRFSGRQFSNSRSEMNVSTLELGDSALYLCASSLVPGAGANVLTFGAGSRLTVL.

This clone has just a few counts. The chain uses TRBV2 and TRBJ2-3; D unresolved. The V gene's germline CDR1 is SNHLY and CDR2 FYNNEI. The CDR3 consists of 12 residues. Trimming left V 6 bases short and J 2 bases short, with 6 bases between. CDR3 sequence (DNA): TGTGCCAGCAGACGGCTCACAGATACGCAGTATTTT. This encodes CASRRLTDTQYF.

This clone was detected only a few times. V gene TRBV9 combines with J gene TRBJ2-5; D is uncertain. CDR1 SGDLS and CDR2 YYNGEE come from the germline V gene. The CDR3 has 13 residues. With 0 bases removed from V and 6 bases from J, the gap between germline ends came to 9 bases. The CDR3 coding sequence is TGTGCCAGCAGCGTAGACTACACACAGACCCAGTACTTC. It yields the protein CASSVDYTQTQYF.